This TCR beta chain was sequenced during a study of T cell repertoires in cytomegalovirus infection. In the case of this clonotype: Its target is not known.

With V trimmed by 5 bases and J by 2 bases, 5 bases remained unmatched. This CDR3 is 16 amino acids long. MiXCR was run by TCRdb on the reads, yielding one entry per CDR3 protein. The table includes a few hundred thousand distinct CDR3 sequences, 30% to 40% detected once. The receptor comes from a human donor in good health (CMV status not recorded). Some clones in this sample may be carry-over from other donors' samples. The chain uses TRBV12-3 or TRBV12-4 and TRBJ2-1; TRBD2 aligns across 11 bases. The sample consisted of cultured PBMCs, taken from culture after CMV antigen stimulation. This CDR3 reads CASSLLLAGAYNEQFF. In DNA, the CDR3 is TGTGCCAGCAGTCTGTTACTAGCGGGGGCCTACAATGAGCAGTTCTTC.